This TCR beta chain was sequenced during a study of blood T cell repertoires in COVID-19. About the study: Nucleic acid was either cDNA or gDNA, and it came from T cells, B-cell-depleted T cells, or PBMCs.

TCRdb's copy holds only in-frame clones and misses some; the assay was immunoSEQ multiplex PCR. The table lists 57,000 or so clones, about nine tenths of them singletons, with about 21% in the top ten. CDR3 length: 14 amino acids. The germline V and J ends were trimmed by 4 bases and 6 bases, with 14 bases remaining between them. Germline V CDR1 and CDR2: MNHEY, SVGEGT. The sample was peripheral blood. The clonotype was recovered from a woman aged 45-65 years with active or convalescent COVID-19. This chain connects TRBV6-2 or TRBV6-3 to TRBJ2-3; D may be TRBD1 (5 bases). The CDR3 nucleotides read TGTGCCAGCAGTTGGGGCCGAGATGGGGATACGCAGTATTTT. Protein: CASSWGRDGDTQYF.